These 21 T cell receptor beta chains share one sample of origin, sequenced in a study of cytomegalovirus exposure and HLA in healthy donors. Primers: 60 Vbeta forward and 13 Jbeta reverse. Sequenced by immunoSEQ multiplex PCR; TCRdb stores in-frame clones only, minus some. The data show 150,000 to 200,000 clones, with approximately 84% seen just once and roughly 6% held by the top ten. The sequencing sample was made of PBMCs. The source of these receptors is a woman in her thirties in good health and CMV-seropositive.

The chain has TRBV27 and TRBJ1-2; D uncertain. This CDR3 spans 13 amino acids. Germline V gene data show CDR1 as MNHEY and CDR2 as SMNVEV (reference sequence). With 3 bases removed from V and 2 bases from J, the gap between germline ends came to 7 bases. CDR3 in amino acids: CASSFEGNYGYTF. CDR3 DNA: TGTGCCAGCAGTTTTGAGGGAAACTATGGCTACACCTTC.

This clone was detected a few times. The chain employs TRBV2 and TRBJ2-1; the match to TRBD2 covers 7 bases. This CDR3 region has 14 residues. CDR1 is SNHLY, CDR2 FYNNEI, per germline. V dropped 9 bases and J dropped 9; count of bases not matched to a gene: 14. CDR3 nucleotides: TGTGCCAGGGATTTGGGGAGCGGGATCACTGAGCAGTTCTTC. Translated, it gives CARDLGSGITEQFF.

V is TRBV19 and J is TRBJ1-2; D gene uncertain. V was shortened by 4 bases and J by 4 bases, with 13 bases between the two germline ends. Germline assignment: CDR1 LNHDA and CDR2 SQIVND (reference sequence). The CDR3 has 14 amino acids. Here the CDR3 reads CASSRERASYGYTF. The CDR3 DNA reads TGTGCCAGTAGTAGGGAGCGGGCCTCCTATGGCTACACCTTC.

V is TRBV7-3 and J is TRBJ1-1, with D maybe TRBD1 (5 bases). V dropped 2 bases and J dropped 4 bases, with 8 bases sitting between them. This CDR3 has 13 amino acids. From germline, CDR1 is SGHTA and CDR2 FQGTGA. The CDR3 spells CASSLSGVTEAFF. The CDR3 bases are TGTGCCAGCAGCTTATCGGGGGTCACTGAAGCTTTCTTT.

In regard to this clone: The conserved phenylalanine or tryptophan is not found at the CDR3 terminus, so this likely reflects a read error. The DNA is left out, because the CDR3 cannot be placed on it with certainty; the CDR3 is given as TCRdb lists it. This sequence joins TRBV5-1 and TRBJ2-7; TRBD2 is taken as the D call from the table, unchecked against the DNA. Germline V lookup: CDR1 SGHRS, CDR2 YFSETQ. Ends included, the CDR3 has 13 residues. CDR3 sequence reads: CASSLAGSGLTSL.

The chain has TRBV28 and TRBJ1-1; D may be TRBD1 (6 bases). The germline V gene encodes CDR1 MDHEN and CDR2 SYDVKM. Trimming cost V 4 bases and J 1 base, with 10 bases left between them. This CDR3 is 14 amino acids long. The DNA for the CDR3 is TGTGCCAGCAGTTCCCAACAGGGGAACACTGAAGCTTTCTTT. Protein: CASSSQQGNTEAFF.

This clone was picked up a small number of times. This chain joins TRBV6-6 and TRBJ2-1; the match to TRBD2 covers 11 bases. V trimming: 6 bases; J trimming: 5 bases; junction bases outside the gene matches: 9. CDR1 and CDR2 from the germline V gene are MNHNY and SVGAGI (reference sequence). The length of the CDR3 is 16 residues. The CDR3 nucleotides are TGTGCCAGCAGATTCCCCCTAGCGGGGGGAAACAATGAGCAGTTCTTC. Its translation: CASRFPLAGGNNEQFF.

The rearrangement joins TRBV15 to TRBJ1-1; 8 nucleotides match TRBD1. CDR3 length: 16 residues. Germline V lookup: CDR1 LNHNV, CDR2 YYDKDF (reference sequence). Trimming at V came to 3 bases and at J to 2 bases, leaving 8 bases not matched to a gene. Written as DNA, the CDR3 is TGTGCCACCAGCAGGGACGGGACAGGACACAACACTGAAGCTTTCTTT. Translating gives CATSRDGTGHNTEAFF.

The rearrangement uses TRBV2 and TRBJ1-1; 8 bases line up with TRBD1. This CDR3 has 14 amino acids. Unmatched junction bases numbered 9, after V lost 5 bases and J lost 7 bases. Germline lookup yields CDR1 SNHLY and CDR2 FYNNEI. CDR3 DNA: TGTGCCAGCAGTTGGGGACAGGTGGGCCTTGAAGCTTTCTTT. Protein product: CASSWGQVGLEAFF.

This clone was detected only a few times. This sequence joins TRBV7-9 and TRBJ1-4, with TRBD1 identical over 7 bases. From germline, CDR1 is SEHNR and CDR2 FQNEAQ (reference sequence). Trimming removed 2 bases from V and 4 bases from J; junction bases left unmatched: 7. The CDR3 runs to 16 residues. The CDR3 coding sequence is TGTGCCAGCAGCTTATCCCGGGACAGCAGTAATGAAAAACTGTTTTTT. Amino acid sequence: CASSLSRDSSNEKLFF.

The genes are TRBV7-9 and TRBJ1-1; D unresolved. CDR1 SEHNR and CDR2 FQNEAQ come from the germline V gene (reference sequence). CDR3 length: 11 amino acids. V was clipped by 5 bases and J by 7 bases, with 8 bases between them. Here the CDR3 DNA reads TGTGCCAGCAGCCCCGGGATTGAAGCTTTCTTT. Its translation is CASSPGIEAFF.

This clone was seen only once. The chain has TRBV7-2 and TRBJ2-7; 10 bases are shared with TRBD1. The germline CDR1 and CDR2 sequences are SGHTA and FQGNSA. V lost 6 bases to trimming and J lost 6 bases; unmatched junction nucleotides: 8. The CDR3 is 14 residues long. CDR3 protein: CASRTGTGAREQYF. The CDR3 DNA follows: TGTGCCAGCAGGACCGGGACAGGGGCGCGCGAGCAGTACTTC.

This clone appeared a few times. The chain employs TRBV5-6 and TRBJ2-5; no reliable D call. Trimming stripped 2 bases from V and 0 bases from J, with 8 bases between. Germline CDR1 and CDR2: SGHDT and YYEEEE. This CDR3 is built from 14 residues. The CDR3 spells CASSLFTYQETQYF. In nucleotides, the CDR3 is TGTGCCAGCAGCTTATTCACTTACCAAGAGACCCAGTACTTC.

The chain joins TRBV19 to TRBJ1-1; D unclear. The CDR3 runs to 12 residues. The germline V gene has CDR1 LNHDA and CDR2 SQIVND (reference sequence). V lost 7 bases and J 7 bases, leaving 13 bases between the germline ends. CDR3 loop: CASIFPGNEAFF. CDR3 nucleotides: TGTGCCAGTATATTCCCGGGGAATGAAGCTTTCTTT.

CDR3 nucleotide sequence: TGCGCCAGCAGGGCGGTCCTTTACAATGAGCAGTTCTTC. Protein sequence: CASRAVLYNEQFF. The genes are TRBV5-1 and TRBJ2-1; D unclear. The CDR3 is 13 residues long. Per the germline V gene, CDR1 is SGHRS and CDR2 is YFSETQ. Trimming removed 5 bases from V and 4 bases from J, with 10 bases in between.

The chain has TRBV19 and TRBJ1-2, with D unresolved. Germline CDR1 LNHDA, CDR2 SQIVND (reference sequence). Trimming took 9 bases from V and 6 from J, leaving 14 bases between them. This CDR3 region has 12 residues. CDR3 sequence reads: CASCGSLDGYTF. In nucleotides, the CDR3 is TGTGCCAGCTGCGGGAGCCTCGATGGCTACACCTTC. Based on the CDR3 plus reference TRBV19 and TRBJ1-2, the full variable domain is DGGITQSPKYLFRKEGQNVTLSCEQNLNHDAMYWYRQDPGQGLRLIYYSQIVNDFQKGDIAEGYSVSREKKESFPLTVTSAQKNPTAFYLCASCGSLDGYTFGSGTRLTVV.

This sequence joins TRBV29-1 and TRBJ1-3; the D gene is possibly TRBD1 (5 bases). V was cut by 7 bases and J by 1 base, with 11 bases left in between. CDR1 and CDR2 (germline): SQVTM, ANQGSEA. The CDR3 runs to 13 residues. CDR3 protein: CSAQQGSGNTIYF. The CDR3 DNA reads TGCAGCGCCCAGCAGGGTTCTGGAAACACCATATATTTT.

This clone was counted a single time. The identical CDR3 is also encoded by other nucleotide sequences in the sample. This rearrangement joins TRBV4-1 to TRBJ2-4; D is unresolved. V was shortened by 1 base and J by 0 bases, with 16 bases between the two germline ends. Germline CDR1 is MGHRA and CDR2 is YSYEKL. CDR3 size: 18 residues. CDR3 loop: CASSQGLRQILAKNIQYF. CDR3 sequence (DNA): TGCGCCAGCAGCCAAGGTTTGAGGCAGATCCTAGCCAAAAACATTCAGTACTTC.

The rearrangement uses TRBV2 and TRBJ2-1; D is ambiguous. The V and J ends lost 4 bases and 0 bases respectively, with 7 bases between them. In germline, CDR1 is SNHLY, CDR2 FYNNEI. CDR3 size: 14 residues. The CDR3 loop reads CASSAWSSYNEQFF. The CDR3 coding sequence is TGTGCCAGCAGTGCGTGGAGCTCCTACAATGAGCAGTTCTTC.

This chain links TRBV13 with TRBJ1-5; 9 nucleotides line up with TRBD1. This CDR3 is built from 12 residues. CDR1 PRHDT and CDR2 FYEKMQ come from the germline V gene (reference sequence). V lost 8 bases to trimming and J lost 4 bases; unmatched junction nucleotides: 0. The CDR3, as DNA: TGTGCCAGCGGACAGGGGAATCAGCCCCAGCATTTT. This encodes CASGQGNQPQHF.

V is TRBV6-6 and J is TRBJ2-3, with D possibly being TRBD2 (8 bases). The CDR3 is 16 residues long. With 2 bases removed from V and 5 bases from J, the gap between germline ends came to 17 bases. CDR1 and CDR2 from the germline V gene are MNHNY and SVGAGI (reference sequence). The CDR3 nucleotides read TGTGCCAGCAGTTACGGGACAGCGGGAGAGGTAGATACGCAGTATTTT. This encodes CASSYGTAGEVDTQYF.